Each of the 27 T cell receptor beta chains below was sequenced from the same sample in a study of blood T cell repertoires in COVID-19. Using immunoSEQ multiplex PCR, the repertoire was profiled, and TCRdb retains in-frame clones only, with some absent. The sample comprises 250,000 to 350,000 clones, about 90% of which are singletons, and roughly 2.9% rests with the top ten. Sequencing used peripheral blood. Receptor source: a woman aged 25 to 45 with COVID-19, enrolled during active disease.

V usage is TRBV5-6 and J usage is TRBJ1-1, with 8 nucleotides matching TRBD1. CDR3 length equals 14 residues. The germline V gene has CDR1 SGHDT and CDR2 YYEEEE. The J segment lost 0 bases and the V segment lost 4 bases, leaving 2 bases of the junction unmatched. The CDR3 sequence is CASSRDRMNTEAFF. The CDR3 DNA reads TGTGCCAGCAGCCGGGACAGGATGAACACTGAAGCTTTCTTT.

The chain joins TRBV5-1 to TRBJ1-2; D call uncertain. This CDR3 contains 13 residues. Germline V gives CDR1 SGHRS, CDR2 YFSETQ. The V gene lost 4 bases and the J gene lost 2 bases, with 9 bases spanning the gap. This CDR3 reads CASSDDGNYGYTF. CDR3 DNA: TGCGCCAGCAGCGACGACGGGAACTATGGCTACACCTTC.

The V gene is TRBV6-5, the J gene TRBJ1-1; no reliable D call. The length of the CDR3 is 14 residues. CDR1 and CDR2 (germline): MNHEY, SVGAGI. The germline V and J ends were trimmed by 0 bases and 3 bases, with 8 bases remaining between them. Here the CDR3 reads CASSYSWQDTEAFF. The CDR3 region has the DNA TGTGCCAGCAGTTACTCGTGGCAAGACACTGAAGCTTTCTTT.

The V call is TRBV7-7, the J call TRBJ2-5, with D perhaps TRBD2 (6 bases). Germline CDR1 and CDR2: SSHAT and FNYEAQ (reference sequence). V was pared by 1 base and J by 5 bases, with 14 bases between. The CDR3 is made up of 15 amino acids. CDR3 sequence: CASSLGGGTGETQYF. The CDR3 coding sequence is TGTGCCAGCAGCTTAGGGGGAGGCACGGGGGAGACCCAGTACTTC.

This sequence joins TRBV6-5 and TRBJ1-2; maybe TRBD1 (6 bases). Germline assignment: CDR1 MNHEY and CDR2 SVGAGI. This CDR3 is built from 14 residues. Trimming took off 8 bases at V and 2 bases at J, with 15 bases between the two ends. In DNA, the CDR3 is TGTGCCAGCTTTCGGGGGGCACCAAACTATGGCTACACCTTC. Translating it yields CASFRGAPNYGYTF.

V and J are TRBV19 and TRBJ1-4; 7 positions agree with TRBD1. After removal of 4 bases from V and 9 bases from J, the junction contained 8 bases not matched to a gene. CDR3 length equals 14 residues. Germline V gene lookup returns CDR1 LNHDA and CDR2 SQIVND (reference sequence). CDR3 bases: TGTGCCAGTAGTAAAGACAGGGAGGTTAAAAAACTGTTTTTT. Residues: CASSKDREVKKLFF.

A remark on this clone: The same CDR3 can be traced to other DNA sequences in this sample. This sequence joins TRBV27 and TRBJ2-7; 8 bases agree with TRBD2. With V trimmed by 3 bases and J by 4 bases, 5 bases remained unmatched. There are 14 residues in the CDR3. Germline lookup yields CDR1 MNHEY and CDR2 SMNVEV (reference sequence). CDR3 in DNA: TGTGCCAGCAGTTTTTCGGGAGGGCCTTACGAGCAGTACTTC. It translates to CASSFSGGPYEQYF.

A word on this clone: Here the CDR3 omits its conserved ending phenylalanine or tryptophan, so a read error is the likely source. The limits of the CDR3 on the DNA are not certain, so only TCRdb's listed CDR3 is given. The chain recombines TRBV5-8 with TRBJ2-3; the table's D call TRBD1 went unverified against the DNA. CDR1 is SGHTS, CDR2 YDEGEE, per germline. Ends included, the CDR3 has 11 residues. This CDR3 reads CASSLWAQGVL.

CDR3 DNA: TGTGCCAGCAGCCCGACTAGCGACCACTACAATGAGCAGTTCTTC. It translates to CASSPTSDHYNEQFF. The J gene is TRBJ2-1, the V gene TRBV5-4; 8 bases line up with TRBD2. This CDR3 region has 15 residues. Germline lookup yields CDR1 SGHNT and CDR2 YYREEE (reference sequence). The junction had 6 bases not matched to a gene; V was cut back by 4 bases and J by 3 bases.

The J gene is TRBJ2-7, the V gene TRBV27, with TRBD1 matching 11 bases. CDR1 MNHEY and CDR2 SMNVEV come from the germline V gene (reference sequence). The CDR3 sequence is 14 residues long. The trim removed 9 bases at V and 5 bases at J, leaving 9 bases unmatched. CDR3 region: CASTSGQGANEQYF. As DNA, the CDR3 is TGTGCCAGTACCTCCGGACAGGGGGCGAACGAGCAGTACTTC.

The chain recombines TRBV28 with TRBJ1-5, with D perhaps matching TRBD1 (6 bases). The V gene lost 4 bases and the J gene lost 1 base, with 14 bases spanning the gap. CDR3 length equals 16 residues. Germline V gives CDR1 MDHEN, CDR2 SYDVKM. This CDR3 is CASSYVRGASNQPQHF. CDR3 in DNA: TGTGCCAGCAGTTACGTTCGGGGGGCGAGCAATCAGCCCCAGCATTTT.

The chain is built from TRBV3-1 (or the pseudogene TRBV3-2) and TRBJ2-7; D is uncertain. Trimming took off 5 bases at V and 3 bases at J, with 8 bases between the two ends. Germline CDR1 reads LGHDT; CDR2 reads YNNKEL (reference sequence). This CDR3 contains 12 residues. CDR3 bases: TGTGCCAGCAGCTACGAACACTACGAGCAGTACTTC. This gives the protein CASSYEHYEQYF.

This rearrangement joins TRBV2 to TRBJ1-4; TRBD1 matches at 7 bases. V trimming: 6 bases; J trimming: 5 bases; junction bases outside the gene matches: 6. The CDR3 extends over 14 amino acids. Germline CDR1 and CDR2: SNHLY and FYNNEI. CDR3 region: CASRGTVINEKLFF. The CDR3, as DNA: TGTGCCAGCAGGGGGACAGTAATCAATGAAAAACTGTTTTTT.

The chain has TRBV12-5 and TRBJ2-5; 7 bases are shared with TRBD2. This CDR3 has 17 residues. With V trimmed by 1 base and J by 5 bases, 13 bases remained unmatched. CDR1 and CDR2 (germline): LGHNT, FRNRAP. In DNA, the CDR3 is TGTGCTAGTGGTTTGGAAGATAAGGCGGGAGTCGGGGAGACCCAGTACTTC. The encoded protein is CASGLEDKAGVGETQYF. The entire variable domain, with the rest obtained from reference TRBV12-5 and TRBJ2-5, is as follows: DARVTQTPRHKVTEMGQEVTMRCQPILGHNTVFWYRQTMMQGLELLAYFRNRAPLDDSGMPKDRFSAEMPDATLATLKIQPSEPRDSAVYFCASGLEDKAGVGETQYFGPGTRLLVL.

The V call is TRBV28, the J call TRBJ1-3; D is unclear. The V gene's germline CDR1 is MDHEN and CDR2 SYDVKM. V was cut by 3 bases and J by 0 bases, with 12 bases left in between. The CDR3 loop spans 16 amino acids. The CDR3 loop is CASSFWLGSSGNTIYF. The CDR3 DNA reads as TGTGCCAGCAGTTTTTGGCTCGGGAGCTCTGGAAACACCATATATTTT.

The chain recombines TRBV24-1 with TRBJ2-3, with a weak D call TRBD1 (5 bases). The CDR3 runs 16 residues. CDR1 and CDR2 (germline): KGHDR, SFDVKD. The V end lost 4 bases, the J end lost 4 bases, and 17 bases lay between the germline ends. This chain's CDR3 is CATSDNGAELPDTQYF. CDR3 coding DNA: TGTGCCACCAGTGACAATGGGGCTGAGCTGCCAGATACGCAGTATTTT.

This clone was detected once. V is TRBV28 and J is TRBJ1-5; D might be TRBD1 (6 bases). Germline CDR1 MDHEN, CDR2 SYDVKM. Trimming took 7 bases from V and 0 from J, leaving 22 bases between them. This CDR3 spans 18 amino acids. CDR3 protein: CASTWGGAYTHSNQPQHF. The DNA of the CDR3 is TGTGCCAGCACTTGGGGGGGGGCCTATACCCATAGCAATCAGCCCCAGCATTTT.

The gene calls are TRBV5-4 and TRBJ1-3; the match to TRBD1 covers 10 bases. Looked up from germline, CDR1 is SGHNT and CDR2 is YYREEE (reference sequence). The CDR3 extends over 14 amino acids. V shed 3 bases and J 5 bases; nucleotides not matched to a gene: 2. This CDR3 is CASSWTGGRNTIYF. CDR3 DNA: TGTGCCAGCAGCTGGACAGGGGGAAGAAACACCATATATTTT.

CDR3 amino acids: CASRSANTEAFF. In DNA, the CDR3 is TGTGCCAGCCGGAGTGCGAACACTGAAGCTTTCTTT. The V and J genes are TRBV21-1 and TRBJ1-1. TRBV21-1 is marked as a pseudogene. The CDR3 runs 12 residues.

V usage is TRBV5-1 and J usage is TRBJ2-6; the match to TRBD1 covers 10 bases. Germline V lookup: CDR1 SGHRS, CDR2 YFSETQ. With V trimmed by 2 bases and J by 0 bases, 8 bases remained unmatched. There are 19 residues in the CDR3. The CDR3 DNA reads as TGCGCCAGCAGCTTTTACTCGACAGGGGGCCACTCTGGGGCCAACGTCCTGACTTTC. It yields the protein CASSFYSTGGHSGANVLTF.

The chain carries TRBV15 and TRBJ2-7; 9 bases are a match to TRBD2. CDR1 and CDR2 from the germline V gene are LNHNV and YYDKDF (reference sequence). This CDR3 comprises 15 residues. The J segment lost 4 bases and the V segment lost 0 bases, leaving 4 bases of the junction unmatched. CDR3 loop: CATSRDASGMYEQYF. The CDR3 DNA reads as TGTGCCACCAGCAGAGATGCTAGCGGGATGTACGAGCAGTACTTC.

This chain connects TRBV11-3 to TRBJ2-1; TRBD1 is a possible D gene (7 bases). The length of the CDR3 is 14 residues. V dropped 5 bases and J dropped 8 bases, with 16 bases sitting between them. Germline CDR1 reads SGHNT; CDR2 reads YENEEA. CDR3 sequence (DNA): TGTGCCAGCAGCCCAAACACCAGGGGGGATGAGCAGTTCTTC. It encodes CASSPNTRGDEQFF. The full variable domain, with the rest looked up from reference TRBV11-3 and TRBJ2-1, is EAGVVQSPRYKIIEKKQPVAFWCNPISGHNTLYWYLQNLGQGPELLIRYENEEAVDDSQLPKDRFSAERLKGVDSTLKIQPAELGDSAVYLCASSPNTRGDEQFFGPGTRLTVL.

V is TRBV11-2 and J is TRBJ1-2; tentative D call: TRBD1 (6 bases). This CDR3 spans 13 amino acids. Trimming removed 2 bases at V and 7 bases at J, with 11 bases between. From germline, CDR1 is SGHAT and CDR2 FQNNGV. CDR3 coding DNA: TGTGCCAGCAGCTTATCAGGGGTGGTTGGCTACACCTTC. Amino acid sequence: CASSLSGVVGYTF.

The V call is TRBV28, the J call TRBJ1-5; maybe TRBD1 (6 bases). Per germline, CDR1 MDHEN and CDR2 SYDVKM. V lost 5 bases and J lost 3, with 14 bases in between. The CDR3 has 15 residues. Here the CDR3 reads CASSPSRGPNQPQHF. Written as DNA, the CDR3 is TGTGCCAGCAGTCCCAGCAGGGGACCCAATCAGCCCCAGCATTTT. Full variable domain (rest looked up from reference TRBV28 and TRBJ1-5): DVKVTQSSRYLVKRTGEKVFLECVQDMDHENMFWYRQDPGLGLRLIYFSYDVKMKEKGDIPEGYSVSREKKERFSLILESASTNQTSMYLCASSPSRGPNQPQHFGDGTRLSIL.

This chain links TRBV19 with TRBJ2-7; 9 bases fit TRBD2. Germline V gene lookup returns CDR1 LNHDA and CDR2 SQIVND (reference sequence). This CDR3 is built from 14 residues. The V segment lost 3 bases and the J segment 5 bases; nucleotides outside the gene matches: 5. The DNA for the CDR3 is TGTGCCAGTAGTATGGGCGGGAGGGCCAACGAGCAGTACTTC. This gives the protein CASSMGGRANEQYF.

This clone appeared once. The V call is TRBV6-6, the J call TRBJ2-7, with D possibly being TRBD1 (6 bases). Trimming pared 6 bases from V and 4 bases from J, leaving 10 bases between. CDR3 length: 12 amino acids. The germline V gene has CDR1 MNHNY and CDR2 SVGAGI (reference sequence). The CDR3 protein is CASSPQGYEQYF. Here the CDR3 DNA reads TGTGCCAGCAGCCCGCAGGGGTACGAGCAGTACTTC.

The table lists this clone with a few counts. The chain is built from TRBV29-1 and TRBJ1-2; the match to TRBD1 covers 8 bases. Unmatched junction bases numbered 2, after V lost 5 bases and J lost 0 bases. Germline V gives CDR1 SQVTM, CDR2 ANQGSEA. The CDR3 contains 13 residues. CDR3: CSVTGGANYGYTF. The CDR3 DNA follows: TGCAGCGTTACAGGGGGGGCTAACTATGGCTACACCTTC.